This TCR beta chain is drawn from a study of blood T cell repertoires in COVID-19. Repertoires were generated with immunoSEQ multiplex PCR, while TCRdb's copy carries only in-frame clones and drops some. The table has fewer than 400,000 clones, 80% to 90% seen once. Trimming pared 2 bases from V and 5 bases from J, leaving 20 bases between. The CDR3 is made up of 17 amino acids. Germline V gene data show CDR1 as SGDLS and CDR2 as YYNGEE. Those who participated ranged in age from roughly 18 to 89 years and resided in roughly 26 US areas. Recovery among Cohort 3 donors was established by two negative PCRs, clearance, or symptom resolution.

The rearrangement joins TRBV9 to TRBJ2-1, with a possible D match to TRBD1 (6 bases). Source material: PBMCs or T cells enriched from blood (not recorded which). The clonotype originates from a young woman who had recovered from COVID-19. CDR3 in DNA: TGTGCCAGCAGCGTCCACCCCACAGGGAGCCCGAACAATGAGCAGTTCTTC. Its translation: CASSVHPTGSPNNEQFF.